The rows below give T cell receptor beta chains drawn from one sample of a study of blood T cells in healthy people across ages. TCRdb passed the 5' RACE reads through MiXCR, listing each CDR3 protein once. The sample records about a million distinct CDR3 sequences, 30% to 40% being singletons. Sample: blood. Every receptor here comes from a man aged 18 to 29 in good health. CDR3s include the opening cysteine and the closing phenylalanine or tryptophan. Each record gives: clone size, V gene, J gene, D gene, CDR3 DNA, CDR3 protein. The D gene is left open where the match is weak. Only some rows state a clone size, as once, few, many or a class for expanded clones.

>-|TRBV5-5|TRBJ2-2|-
TGTGCCAGCAGCTTGGTTATGGGTCGGTACACCGGGGAGCTGTTTTTT
CASSLVMGRYTGELFF
>few|TRBV3-1|TRBJ2-3|-
TGTGCCAGCAGCCAAGGTAACGGGGTAACCACAGATACGCAGTATTTT
CASSQGNGVTTDTQYF
>-|TRBV28|TRBJ2-1|-
TGTGCCAGCAGTCTGGATCCGGGGGACGGGACCTACAATGAGCAGTTCTTC
CASSLDPGDGTYNEQFF
>once|TRBV20-1|TRBJ2-3|-
TGCAGTGCTACCGACATCTCAAGTAACACAGATACGCAGTATTTT
CSATDISSNTDTQYF
>-|TRBV12-3/TRBV12-4|TRBJ1-2|TRBD1
TGTGCCAGCAGTTTTGGACAGGGAATCTCCTATGGCTACACCTTC
CASSFGQGISYGYTF
>few|TRBV27|TRBJ1-5|-
TGTGCCAGCAGTTATATGCGGGGGAAGGGGGATAGCAATCAGCCCCAGCATTTT
CASSYMRGKGDSNQPQHF
>-|TRBV20-1|TRBJ2-3|-
TGCAGTGCTAGCGGAATACGCACAGATACGCAGTATTTT
CSASGIRTDTQYF
>few|TRBV7-9|TRBJ1-5|-
TGTGCCAGCAGCGTGGACCAGGGTTCCCAGCCCCAGCATTTT
CASSVDQGSQPQHF
>-|TRBV4-1|TRBJ2-3|-
TGCGCCAGCAGCCAAGACGCCAAGAGCGGCAGCACAGATACGCAGTATTTT
CASSQDAKSGSTDTQYF
>-|TRBV12-1|TRBJ1-4|-
TGTGCCAGCAGCGGGAGAAAGAGCCAGCTAGTAGGTAATGAAAAACTGTTTTTT
CASSGRKSQLVGNEKLFF
>-|TRBV4-2|TRBJ2-2|TRBD2
TGTGCCAGCAGCCAAGATCCTAGCGGGGGGGCCGGGGAGCTGTTTTTT
CASSQDPSGGAGELFF
>-|TRBV5-1|TRBJ1-1|-
TGCGCCAGCAGCTTGGGACAGCACCACATGAACACTGAAGCTTTCTTT
CASSLGQHHMNTEAFF
>-|TRBV20-1|TRBJ1-1|-
TGCAGTTCCTCGGCAGGCACTGAAGCTTTCTTT
CSSSAGTEAFF
>once|TRBV29-1|TRBJ2-5|-
TGCTGCGTTGAAAAGGTGGGGCTAGCGAAAGAGACCCAGTACTTC
CCVEKVGLAKETQYF
>-|TRBV18|TRBJ2-7|-
TGTGCCAGCTCACCACCGCCCCCCTACGAGCAGTACTTC
CASSPPPPYEQYF
>few|TRBV7-9|TRBJ2-2|-
TGTGCCAGCAGCTTGTACGGGGAGCTGTTTTTT
CASSLYGELFF
>few|TRBV7-2|TRBJ2-3|TRBD2
TGTGCCAGCAGCCCGAAGACTAGCGGGGCGACAGATACGCAGTATTTT
CASSPKTSGATDTQYF
>-|TRBV9|TRBJ2-7|-
TGTGCCAGCAGCGTAGGAAGCGGACAGAGCCCCTACGAGCAGTACTTC
CASSVGSGQSPYEQYF
>-|TRBV9|TRBJ2-7|TRBD2
TGTGCCAGCAGCGTAGACCTAGCGGATAACAATGAGCAGTACTTC
CASSVDLADNNEQYF
>-|TRBV12-3/TRBV12-4|TRBJ1-2|TRBD1
TGTGCCAGCAGGACAGGGAATCGCTACACCTTC
CASRTGNRYTF
>few|TRBV12-3/TRBV12-4|TRBJ1-3|-
TGTGCCAGCAGTTTCCAGAGCTCTGGAAACACCATATATTTT
CASSFQSSGNTIYF
>-|TRBV20-1|TRBJ2-5|-
TGCAGTGCTACTCAGGACGGCACACAAGAGACCCAGTACTTC
CSATQDGTQETQYF
>-|TRBV2|TRBJ2-1|TRBD2
TGTGCCAGCAGTGGGCCTAGCGGGGGGGCGGCGTCCTACAATGAGCAGTTCTTC
CASSGPSGGAASYNEQFF
>-|TRBV6-1|TRBJ1-2|-
TGTGCCAGCAGTAGCGTGACTTACTATGGCTACACCTTC
CASSSVTYYGYTF
>-|TRBV27|TRBJ2-1|TRBD2
TGTGCCAGCAGTTTACTGCTAGCGGGGGGCCGGCACAATGAGCAGTTCTTC
CASSLLLAGGRHNEQFF
>few|TRBV7-8|TRBJ2-1|-
TGTGCCAGCAGCTTGGACCGACTCAATGAGCAGTTCTTC
CASSLDRLNEQFF
>-|TRBV4-3|TRBJ1-5|-
TGCGCCAGCAGCCAAGAGAAGGAATATAGCAATCAGCCCCAGCATTTT
CASSQEKEYSNQPQHF
>few|TRBV5-5|TRBJ1-2|-
TGTGCCAGCAGCTTGTGGGGTGAGGGCTACACCTTC
CASSLWGEGYTF
>-|TRBV10-3|TRBJ1-6|TRBD1
TGTGCCATCAGTGAGGCCCTTGGACAGGGATATAATTCACCCCTCCACTTT
CAISEALGQGYNSPLHF
>-|TRBV20-1|TRBJ2-1|-
TGCAGTGCTACCCAGGACAGACCGGTATCCTACAATGAGCAGTTCTTC
CSATQDRPVSYNEQFF
>-|TRBV24-1|TRBJ2-1|TRBD1
TGTGCCACCAGTGATCCAGCTACAGGGGGAGTCTACAATGAGCAGTTCTTC
CATSDPATGGVYNEQFF
>few|TRBV3-1|TRBJ1-2|TRBD1
TGTGCCAGCAGCCAATCTACAGGGGGAAGTACGGGCTACACCTTC
CASSQSTGGSTGYTF
>-|TRBV12-3/TRBV12-4|TRBJ2-1|TRBD2
TGTGCCAGCAGTTTAGGGCAGCGGGGGTTGAATGAGCAGTTCTTC
CASSLGQRGLNEQFF
>-|TRBV6-1|TRBJ2-5|-
TGTGCCAGCCTAGGGGGGGTGGAGACCCAGTACTTC
CASLGGVETQYF
>-|TRBV12-3/TRBV12-4|TRBJ1-1|-
TGTGCCAGCAGTCGGTACGGAACTGAAGCTTTCTTT
CASSRYGTEAFF
>few|TRBV12-3/TRBV12-4|TRBJ2-3|-
TGTGCCAGCAGTTTATGGCGAGATACGCAGTATTTT
CASSLWRDTQYF
>-|TRBV12-3/TRBV12-4|TRBJ2-6|TRBD1
TGTGCCAGCAGTTTACGGCAGGGGGCCTACGTCCTGACTTTC
CASSLRQGAYVLTF
>many|TRBV7-2|TRBJ2-4|-
TGTGCCAGCAGCCCGGGGACGGTTATAGCCAAAAACATTCAGTACTTC
CASSPGTVIAKNIQYF
>-|TRBV27|TRBJ1-2|TRBD1
TGTGCCAGCAGTTTACGGGACAGGGGAGGTCATGGCTACACCTTC
CASSLRDRGGHGYTF
>few|TRBV5-1|TRBJ2-2|TRBD2
TGCGCCAGCGGGGGAGCGGGAACCGGGGAGCTGTTTTTT
CASGGAGTGELFF
>-|TRBV12-3/TRBV12-4|TRBJ2-2|-
TGTGCCAGCAGGACGGACATCACCGGGGAGCTGTTTTTT
CASRTDITGELFF